This TCR beta chain was identified during a study of glioma-infiltrating T cells after dendritic cell vaccination. At the level of the study: Autologous tumor lysate-pulsed dendritic cell vaccination was given between 2003 and 2012. Patients received three intradermal dendritic cell vaccine injections at biweekly intervals.

Amplification used 60 V beta primers and 13 J beta primers. The data were produced by immunoSEQ multiplex PCR, yet TCRdb's version contains in-frame clones alone and is incomplete. In the table there are nearly 85,000 clones, around 90% of which are singletons. Blood PBMC samples: pre-vaccination, two weeks post third vaccination, and at tumor progression. Germline lookup yields CDR1 SEHNR and CDR2 FQNEAQ (reference sequence). V gave up 2 bases and J gave up 5 bases; unmatched junction bases: 4. The CDR3 loop spans 15 amino acids. This clone is a singleton in its sample. The chain joins TRBV7-9 to TRBJ2-1, with 9 bases matching TRBD1. The specimen was blood, collected before dendritic cell vaccination. The source of this sequence is a human donor with glioblastoma. The CDR3 here is CASSLLGTGNNEQFF. CDR3 in DNA: TGTGCCAGCAGCTTATTAGGGACAGGGAACAATGAGCAGTTCTTC.